The rows below give T cell receptor beta chains drawn from one sample of a study of CD8+ T cells in alopecia areata. This table comes from immunoSEQ multiplex PCR, and its TCRdb copy is limited to in-frame clones, with some not included. The table lists around 100,000 clones, about 40% of them singletons. Sequencing was performed on CD4+ T cells sorted from blood. The receptor set was obtained from a human donor with alopecia areata. Each CDR3 is given with its conserved first and last residue. D genes are given only for firm matches. Not every row has a clone size; where given, it reads once, few, many or a size class.

cdr3_aa | cdr3_nt | clone_size | j_call | v_call | d_call
CAVTGSGYGYTF | TGTGCCGTGACAGGGTCTGGCTATGGCTACACCTTC | . | TRBJ1-2 | TRBV30 | TRBD1
CASSRDTPGHVGETQYF | TGTGCCAGCAGCCGAGACACTCCGGGACATGTAGGGGAGACCCAGTACTTC | . | TRBJ2-5 | TRBV14 | .
CAGLRPGQRYTF | TGTGCCGGACTTCGGCCTGGGCAAAGGTACACCTTC | once | TRBJ1-2 | TRBV30 | .
CATRVDNLLYNEQFF | TGTGCCACCCGAGTCGACAATCTCCTCTACAATGAGCAGTTCTTC | few | TRBJ2-1 | TRBV6-5 | .
CASSERGTDTQYF | TGTGCCAGCAGTGAGAGGGGCACAGATACGCAGTATTTT | . | TRBJ2-3 | TRBV25-1 | .
CASSPYVTASSYEQYF | TGTGCCAGCTCACCATACGTGACAGCGAGCTCCTACGAGCAGTACTTC | once | TRBJ2-7 | TRBV18 | .
CASSYGNRGSPLHF | TGTGCCAGCAGTTACGGAAACAGGGGGTCACCCCTCCACTTT | . | TRBJ1-6 | TRBV6-5 | TRBD1
CASSPTWGVQETQYF | TGTGCCAGCAGTCCTACATGGGGAGTCCAAGAGACCCAGTACTTC | . | TRBJ2-5 | TRBV27 | .
CASSQRLAVYNEQFF | TGCGCCAGCAGCCAAAGACTAGCGGTCTACAATGAGCAGTTCTTC | few | TRBJ2-1 | TRBV4-1 | TRBD2
CAWSRQSGKGYEQYF | TGTGCCTGGAGTAGGCAGAGCGGGAAAGGGTACGAGCAGTACTTC | once | TRBJ2-7 | TRBV30 | TRBD2
CASSFVGTGARTEAFF | TGTGCCAGCAGTTTTGTCGGGACAGGGGCGAGGACTGAAGCTTTCTTT | few | TRBJ1-1 | TRBV28 | TRBD1
CSARSSGRGETQYF | TGCAGCGCCAGATCTAGCGGGAGGGGGGAGACCCAGTACTTC | . | TRBJ2-5 | TRBV29-1 | TRBD2
CASSLRRGYEQYF | TGTGCCAGCAGTCTTAGGCGCGGCTACGAGCAGTACTTC | . | TRBJ2-7 | TRBV6-1 | .
CSVEQGVGYGYTF | TGCAGCGTTGAACAAGGGGTTGGGTATGGCTACACCTTC | few | TRBJ1-2 | TRBV29-1 | .
CASTTTRGEQYF | TGTGCCAGTACGACGACAAGAGGCGAGCAGTACTTC | few | TRBJ2-7 | TRBV19 | .
CASSRDRLTYEQYF | TGTGCCAGCAGCAGGGACCGACTTACCTACGAGCAGTACTTC | . | TRBJ2-7 | TRBV7-3 | .
CASSPRARNTYEQYF | TGTGCCAGCAGCCCGCGGGCCAGGAACACATACGAGCAGTACTTC | . | TRBJ2-7 | TRBV7-8 | .
CAWSAQVWQETQYF | TGTGCCTGGAGTGCGCAGGTTTGGCAAGAGACCCAGTACTTC | . | TRBJ2-5 | TRBV30 | .
CASSQEGGPTDTQYF | TGCGCCAGCAGCCAAGAAGGGGGACCCACAGATACGCAGTATTTT | few | TRBJ2-3 | TRBV4-3 | .
CASSLYQDTQYF | TGCGCCAGCAGCTTGTATCAAGATACGCAGTATTTT | . | TRBJ2-3 | TRBV5-1 | .
CASSLSDTQYF | TGTGCCAGCAGCCTATCGGATACGCAGTATTTT | few | TRBJ2-3 | TRBV2 | .
CASSYPPEQYF | TGTGCCAGCAGTTACCCTCCCGAGCAGTACTTC | . | TRBJ2-7 | TRBV28 | .
CSVQTGGNTEAFF | TGCAGCGTGCAGACGGGGGGGAACACTGAAGCTTTCTTT | . | TRBJ1-1 | TRBV29-1 | .
CASSLRTGGFRGYEQYF | TGCGCCAGCAGCCTAAGAACAGGGGGCTTTCGGGGTTACGAGCAGTACTTC | . | TRBJ2-7 | TRBV4-1 | TRBD1
CSGRTGAGTDTQYF | TGCAGCGGGCGGACAGGGGCCGGCACAGATACGCAGTATTTT | few | TRBJ2-3 | TRBV29-1 | TRBD1
CARSSRETQYF | TGTGCCAGATCGAGTAGGGAGACCCAGTACTTC | few | TRBJ2-5 | TRBV5-4 | .
CASSLASDPGLAGELFF | TGCGCCAGCAGCTTGGCCTCAGACCCCGGTTTAGCCGGGGAGCTGTTTTTT | . | TRBJ2-2 | TRBV5-1 | .
CASSLRGGYGEQYF | TGTGCCAGCAGTCTCCGAGGGGGGTACGGCGAGCAGTACTTC | . | TRBJ2-7 | TRBV28 | .
CSVQDSYTQEQYF | TGCAGCGTTCAGGACAGCTACACGCAGGAGCAGTACTTC | few | TRBJ2-7 | TRBV29-1 | .
CASSQGFRDRGRRETQYF | TGCGCCAGCAGCCAAGGTTTTCGGGACAGGGGGCGACGTGAGACCCAGTACTTC | . | TRBJ2-5 | TRBV4-1 | TRBD1
CSARTGVGNQPQHF | TGCAGCGCCCGGACAGGGGTAGGCAATCAGCCCCAGCATTTT | . | TRBJ1-5 | TRBV29-1 | TRBD1
CASSRGTGYDNEQFF | TGTGCCAGCAGCAGGGGGACAGGGTACGACAATGAGCAGTTCTTC | few | TRBJ2-1 | TRBV7-9 | TRBD1
CAWSVGQGIYTF | TGTGCCTGGAGTGTCGGGCAGGGGATCTACACCTTC | . | TRBJ1-2 | TRBV30 | .
CASSEFDGMNTEAFF | TGTGCCAGCAGTGAATTTGACGGAATGAACACTGAAGCTTTCTTT | . | TRBJ1-1 | TRBV25-1 | .
CASSLGGLTQETQYF | TGCGCCAGCAGCTTGGGCGGACTAACGCAAGAGACCCAGTACTTC | . | TRBJ2-5 | TRBV5-1 | .
CASSQGWDRGFYEQYF | TGCGCCAGCAGCCAAGGATGGGACAGGGGGTTCTACGAGCAGTACTTC | . | TRBJ2-7 | TRBV4-3 | TRBD1
CAWSGGQRNQPQHF | TGTGCCTGGAGTGGCGGACAGCGCAATCAGCCCCAGCATTTT | . | TRBJ1-5 | TRBV30 | .
CSVSGTQKVSGANVLTF | TGCAGCGTTTCCGGGACCCAGAAGGTTTCTGGGGCCAACGTCCTGACTTTC | . | TRBJ2-6 | TRBV29-1 | .
CASSQPGQLLYEQYF | TGTGCCAGCAGCCAACCGGGACAACTCCTTTACGAGCAGTACTTC | few | TRBJ2-7 | TRBV14 | .
CASSLTGQGGQPQHF | TGTGCCAGCAGCCTAACGGGCCAGGGAGGACAGCCCCAGCATTTT | . | TRBJ1-5 | TRBV7-6 | .
CASSPGGVNTEAFF | TGCGCCAGCAGCCCAGGGGGTGTAAACACTGAAGCTTTCTTT | . | TRBJ1-1 | TRBV5-1 | TRBD1
CARNRMGSKFF | TGTGCCAGAAATCGGATGGGATCTAAGTTCTTC | . | TRBJ2-1 | TRBV18 | .
CASSLRGAQPQHF | TGTGCCAGCAGTTTAAGGGGAGCTCAGCCCCAGCATTTT | . | TRBJ1-5 | TRBV27 | .
CAWNLGDVGNQPQHF | TGTGCCTGGAACCTCGGGGATGTCGGGAATCAGCCCCAGCATTTT | . | TRBJ1-5 | TRBV30 | .
CASKIAEAYNEQFF | TGTGCCAGCAAGATCGCGGAAGCCTACAATGAGCAGTTCTTC | few | TRBJ2-1 | TRBV9 | .
CASLDPLGLAGRTDTQYF | TGTGCCTCCCTAGACCCATTGGGTCTAGCGGGGCGCACAGATACGCAGTATTTT | . | TRBJ2-3 | TRBV30 | TRBD2
CASRTNLQGNEQFF | TGTGCCAGCAGAACAAATCTACAGGGTAATGAGCAGTTCTTC | . | TRBJ2-1 | TRBV2 | .
CASRSTGGSNQPQHF | TGTGCCAGCAGATCCACAGGGGGCTCGAATCAGCCCCAGCATTTT | . | TRBJ1-5 | TRBV7-2 | TRBD1
CASSLIRTSGRRAGELFF | TGTGCCAGCAGCTTAATCAGGACTAGCGGGAGGCGCGCCGGGGAGCTGTTTTTT | once | TRBJ2-2 | TRBV7-9 | TRBD2
CASRDREVGGELFF | TGTGCCAGCCGGGACAGGGAGGTCGGCGGGGAGCTGTTTTTT | . | TRBJ2-2 | TRBV28 | TRBD1
CTTGTGGGEQYF | TGTACCACCGGGACAGGGGGAGGCGAGCAGTACTTC | few | TRBJ2-7 | TRBV30 | TRBD1